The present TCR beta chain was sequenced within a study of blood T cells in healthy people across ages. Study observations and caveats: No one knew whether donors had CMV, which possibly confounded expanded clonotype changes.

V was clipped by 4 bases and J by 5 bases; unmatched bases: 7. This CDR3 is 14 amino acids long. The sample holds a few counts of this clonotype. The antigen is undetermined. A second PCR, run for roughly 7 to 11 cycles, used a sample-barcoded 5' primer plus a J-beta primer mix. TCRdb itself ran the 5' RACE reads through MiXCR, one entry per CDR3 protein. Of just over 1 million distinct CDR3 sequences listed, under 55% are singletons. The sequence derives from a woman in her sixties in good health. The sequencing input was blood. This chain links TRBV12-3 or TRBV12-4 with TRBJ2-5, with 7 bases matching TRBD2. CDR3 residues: CASSWGGGTETQYF. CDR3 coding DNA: TGTGCCAGCAGTTGGGGGGGTGGTACCGAGACCCAGTACTTC.